This T cell receptor (beta chain) is drawn from a study of blood T cells in healthy people across ages. Through a sample-barcoded 5' primer and a J-beta primer mix, a second PCR was run for 7 to 11 cycles. Sequencing yielded, for each sample, at least 2.5 million paired-end reads carrying CDR3. Each CDR3 protein is one row after TCRdb ran MiXCR on the 5' RACE reads. The sample records some 880,000 distinct CDR3 sequences, around 36% being singletons. With 6 bases removed from V and 8 bases from J, the gap between germline ends came to 11 bases. Looked up from germline, CDR1 is MNHNS and CDR2 is SASEGT. The CDR3 has 12 amino acids.

The TCR originated in a man in his late teens or twenties in good health. The specimen was blood. The chain recombines TRBV6-1 with TRBJ2-1; D is perhaps TRBD1 or TRBD2 (5 bases each). CDR3 sequence reads: CASRDGTDEQFF. CDR3 coding DNA: TGTGCCAGCAGGGACGGGACGGATGAGCAGTTCTTC.